This TCR beta chain was recorded in a study of cytomegalovirus exposure and HLA in healthy donors. The overall study: From HLA-typed donors, an early data release held roughly 89 million unique TCRs. General study results and limits: Other equally common chains were less clonally expanded than HLA-associated TCR beta chains, a later analysis showed.

As for this clone: Its antigen is still unknown.

V was shortened by 1 base and J by 5 bases, with 9 bases between the two germline ends. The germline V gene encodes CDR1 LNHNV and CDR2 YYDKDF (reference sequence). The CDR3 has 13 residues. The PCR had 60 Vbeta and 13 Jbeta primers. Profiling relied on immunoSEQ multiplex PCR, and the TCRdb table lists in-frame clones only, not all of them. The sample has roughly 65,000 clones; just under 80% are singletons. The donors gave bone marrow, and they were healthy. The chain couples TRBV15 to TRBJ2-7; D is ambiguous. The origin of this receptor is a woman younger than 45 in good health and CMV-seronegative. The material sequenced was PBMCs. CDR3 amino acids: CATSRGYGDEQYF. The CDR3 DNA reads TGTGCCACCAGCAGAGGGTACGGAGACGAGCAGTACTTC.